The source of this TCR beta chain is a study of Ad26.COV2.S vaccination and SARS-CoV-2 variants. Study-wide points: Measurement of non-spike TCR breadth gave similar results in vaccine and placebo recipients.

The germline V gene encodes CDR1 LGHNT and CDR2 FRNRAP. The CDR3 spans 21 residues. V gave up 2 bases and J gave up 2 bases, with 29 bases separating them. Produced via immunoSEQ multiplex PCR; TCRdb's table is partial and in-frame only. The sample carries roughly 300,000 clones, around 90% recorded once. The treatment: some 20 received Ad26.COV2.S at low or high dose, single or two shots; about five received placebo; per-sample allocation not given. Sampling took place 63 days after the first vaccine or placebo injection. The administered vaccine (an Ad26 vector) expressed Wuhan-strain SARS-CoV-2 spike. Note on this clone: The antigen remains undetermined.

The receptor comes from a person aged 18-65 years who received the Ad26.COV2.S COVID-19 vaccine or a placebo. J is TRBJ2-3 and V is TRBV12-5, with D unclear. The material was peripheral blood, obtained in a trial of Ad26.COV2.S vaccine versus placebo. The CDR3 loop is CASGLRNPDIQAQALTDTQYF. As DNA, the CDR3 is TGTGCTAGTGGTTTGCGAAACCCAGACATTCAAGCGCAGGCTCTCACAGATACGCAGTATTTT.